These 21 T cell receptor beta chains came from one sample sequenced in a study of blood T cell repertoires in COVID-19. TCRdb's table, derived via immunoSEQ multiplex PCR, lists solely in-frame clones and lacks some. The data hold about 100,000 clones, with roughly 87% observed a single time. What was sequenced was peripheral blood. The receptor source for this set is a man younger than 40 in a cohort sampled during active COVID-19.

J is TRBJ2-3 and V is TRBV30, with 11 bases fitting TRBD1. The V segment lost 4 bases and the J segment 5 bases; nucleotides outside the gene matches: 8. From germline, CDR1 is GTSNPN and CDR2 SVGIG (reference sequence). This CDR3 contains 15 residues. CDR3 sequence reads: CAWNTGQGAVDTQYF. The DNA for the CDR3 is TGTGCCTGGAACACAGGACAGGGGGCTGTAGATACGCAGTATTTT.

The chain recombines TRBV4-2 with TRBJ2-3, with D possibly being TRBD2 (5 bases). This CDR3 is built from 16 residues. Germline CDR1 and CDR2: LGHNA and YNFKEQ. V shed 1 base and J shed 4 bases, with 15 bases lying between them. The CDR3 loop reads CASSQGRLRVSDTQYF. Written as DNA, the CDR3 is TGTGCCAGCAGCCAAGGACGCCTGCGGGTGTCAGATACGCAGTATTTT.

CDR3 protein: CAISVAGGGSYEQYF. The CDR3 bases are TGTGCCATCAGTGTAGCGGGGGGGGGCTCCTACGAGCAGTACTTC. This sequence joins TRBV10-3 and TRBJ2-7, with 11 positions matching TRBD2. The J segment lost 0 bases and the V segment lost 4 bases, leaving 2 bases of the junction unmatched. The CDR3 totals 15 residues. From germline, CDR1 is ENHRY and CDR2 SYGVKD.

The chain combines TRBV6-6 with TRBJ2-2, with 8 bases fitting TRBD1. The CDR3 totals 14 residues. The germline V gene has CDR1 MNHNY and CDR2 SVGAGI (reference sequence). CDR3 residues: CAARTGPNTGELFF. In nucleotides, the CDR3 is TGTGCAGCCCGGACAGGGCCTAACACCGGGGAGCTGTTTTTT.

The rearrangement links TRBV29-1 to TRBJ1-2; maybe TRBD1 (5 bases). Trimming stripped 4 bases from V and 4 bases from J, with 16 bases between. The CDR3 runs 14 residues. The germline V gene encodes CDR1 SQVTM and CDR2 ANQGSEA. In DNA, the CDR3 is TGCAGCGTTGCGTTGGGGCTGTATGGCTATGGCTACACCTTC. Its protein is CSVALGLYGYGYTF.

The chain carries TRBV13 and TRBJ1-3; TRBD1 aligns across 7 bases. J lost 8 bases, V lost 3 bases, and 4 bases had no gene match. Germline V gene sequence: CDR1 PRHDT, CDR2 FYEKMQ (reference sequence). This CDR3 is 13 amino acids long. Written as DNA, the CDR3 is TGTGCCAGCAGCTTTGACAGGGAGGACACCATATATTTT. It yields the protein CASSFDREDTIYF.

This chain uses TRBV3-1 (or the pseudogene TRBV3-2) with TRBJ2-1; 8 bases agree with TRBD2. CDR1 is LGHDT, CDR2 YNNKEL, per germline (reference sequence). The CDR3 consists of 15 residues. Unmatched junction bases numbered 6, after V lost 1 base and J lost 7 bases. The CDR3 region has the DNA TGTGCCAGCAGCCAAGTCGGGCGGGGGGATAATGAGCAGTTCTTC. Its protein is CASSQVGRGDNEQFF.

This chain links TRBV30 with TRBJ1-2, with 7 bases lining up with TRBD1. The germline gives CDR1 GTSNPN, CDR2 SVGIG (reference sequence). The ends lost 4 bases at V and 8 bases at J; junction bases unmatched: 13. This CDR3 comprises 14 residues. Written as DNA, the CDR3 is TGTGCCTGGAACGGGGGACAGAACCTTATGGGCTACACCTTC. Translated: CAWNGGQNLMGYTF.

In its sample, this clone was seen once. The chain recombines TRBV2 with TRBJ1-4; D unclear. CDR3 length equals 11 residues. From germline, CDR1 is SNHLY and CDR2 FYNNEI. V shed 6 bases and J shed 6 bases, with 5 bases lying between them. The CDR3 reads CASSFDEKLFF. The CDR3 DNA sequence: TGTGCCAGCAGCTTCGATGAAAAACTGTTTTTT.

The chain links TRBV7-9 to TRBJ2-7, with D possibly matching TRBD2 (7 bases). The V and J ends lost 6 bases and 0 bases respectively, with 9 bases between them. The CDR3 sequence is 13 residues long. Looked up from germline, CDR1 is SEHNR and CDR2 is FQNEAQ (reference sequence). This CDR3 reads CASSGGASYEQYF. CDR3 in DNA: TGTGCCAGCAGTGGGGGGGCCTCCTACGAGCAGTACTTC.

The genes are TRBV7-2 and TRBJ2-3; 14 positions match TRBD2. J was trimmed by 8 bases and V by 3 bases; bases with no gene match: 7. CDR3 size: 16 residues. The germline V gene encodes CDR1 SGHTA and CDR2 FQGNSA. The DNA for the CDR3 is TGTGCCAGCAGCTTCCGACTAGCGGGGGGGCGGAGTACGCAGTATTTT. This translates into CASSFRLAGGRSTQYF.

V usage is TRBV30 and J usage is TRBJ2-3; 8 bases are a match to TRBD2. Germline CDR1 is GTSNPN and CDR2 is SVGIG (reference sequence). The CDR3 consists of 13 residues. V lost 6 bases to trimming and J lost 4 bases; unmatched junction nucleotides: 6. The CDR3 region is CACSVGGADTQYF. DNA of the CDR3: TGTGCCTGTAGCGTCGGGGGGGCAGATACGCAGTATTTT.

The chain has TRBV7-2 and TRBJ2-1, with D maybe TRBD2 (5 bases). The ends were cut back, 5 bases at V and 1 base at J, with 9 bases in the middle. Germline V CDR1 and CDR2: SGHTA, FQGNSA. There are 14 residues in the CDR3. The CDR3 is CASSQRPSYNEQFF. DNA for the CDR3: TGTGCCAGCAGCCAGCGGCCGTCCTACAATGAGCAGTTCTTC.

This clone has a single count. The J gene is TRBJ2-5, the V gene TRBV18; D not certain. The V end was cut by 6 bases, the J end by 0 bases, with 5 bases between. The germline V gene encodes CDR1 KGHSH and CDR2 LQKENI. The CDR3 contains 12 residues. The chain's CDR3 is CASSQYQETQYF. For the CDR3, the DNA is TGTGCCAGCTCGCAGTACCAAGAGACCCAGTACTTC.

The V gene is TRBV5-1, the J gene TRBJ2-2, with TRBD1 identical over 7 bases. V dropped 5 bases and J dropped 3; count of bases not matched to a gene: 4. CDR1 is SGHRS and CDR2 is YFSETQ in the germline V gene. The CDR3 is 14 residues long. The CDR3: CASRSGQHTGELFF. Here the CDR3 DNA reads TGCGCCAGCAGATCGGGACAGCACACCGGGGAGCTGTTTTTT.

The gene calls are TRBV5-1 and TRBJ2-2, with D perhaps TRBD1 (5 bases). Deletions cut 4 bases from V and 4 bases from J, with 11 bases between. Germline-derived CDR1 and CDR2 are SGHRS and YFSETQ. The CDR3 covers 14 residues. The CDR3 DNA follows: TGCGCCAGCAGCGTAGGGGATTCCACCGGGGAGCTGTTTTTT. Translating it yields CASSVGDSTGELFF.

A single count supports this clone. The rearrangement joins TRBV11-2 to TRBJ2-1, with TRBD2 matching 9 bases. CDR1 and CDR2 (germline): SGHAT, FQNNGV. The CDR3 has 16 residues. V lost 9 bases, J lost 4 bases, and 13 bases stayed unmatched. CDR3 sequence: CASQLRMAGGYNEQFF. The CDR3 region has the DNA TGTGCCAGTCAGCTTAGGATGGCGGGGGGGTACAATGAGCAGTTCTTC.

The CDR3 loop is CASSPNRGMGQPQHF. The CDR3 DNA reads as TGTGCCAGTAGTCCGAACAGGGGGATGGGACAGCCCCAGCATTTT. J is TRBJ1-5 and V is TRBV19, with TRBD1 matching over 8 bases. The CDR3 has 15 amino acids. The germline CDR1 and CDR2 sequences are LNHDA and SQIVND (reference sequence). V lost 5 bases and J lost 7; bases outside the gene matches: 10.

The CDR3 spells CASSEARGQGGLNTEAFF. CDR3 nucleotide sequence: TGTGCCAGCAGTGAAGCCAGGGGACAGGGAGGTTTGAACACTGAAGCTTTCTTT. The chain joins TRBV6-1 to TRBJ1-1; 9 positions match TRBD1. After removal of 0 bases from V and 0 bases from J, the junction contained 8 bases not matched to a gene. Germline V lookup: CDR1 MNHNS, CDR2 SASEGT. CDR3 length equals 18 residues.

J is TRBJ2-1 and V is TRBV4-1, with 7 positions matching TRBD2. CDR3 length equals 16 residues. CDR1 is MGHRA and CDR2 is YSYEKL in the germline V gene. The J segment lost 4 bases and the V segment lost 2 bases, leaving 8 bases of the junction unmatched. For the CDR3, the DNA is TGCGCCAGCAGCCAACCCAGACTAGCCCTATACAATGAGCAGTTCTTC. Its protein is CASSQPRLALYNEQFF.

V usage is TRBV30 and J usage is TRBJ1-2; possibly TRBD1 for D (6 bases). The V end lost 2 bases, the J end lost 5 bases, and 15 bases lay between the germline ends. This CDR3 comprises 14 residues. Germline CDR1 reads GTSNPN; CDR2 reads SVGIG (reference sequence). The DNA of the CDR3 is TGTGCCTGGAGTCCACTACAGGGCGAATATGGCTACACCTTC. This codes for CAWSPLQGEYGYTF.